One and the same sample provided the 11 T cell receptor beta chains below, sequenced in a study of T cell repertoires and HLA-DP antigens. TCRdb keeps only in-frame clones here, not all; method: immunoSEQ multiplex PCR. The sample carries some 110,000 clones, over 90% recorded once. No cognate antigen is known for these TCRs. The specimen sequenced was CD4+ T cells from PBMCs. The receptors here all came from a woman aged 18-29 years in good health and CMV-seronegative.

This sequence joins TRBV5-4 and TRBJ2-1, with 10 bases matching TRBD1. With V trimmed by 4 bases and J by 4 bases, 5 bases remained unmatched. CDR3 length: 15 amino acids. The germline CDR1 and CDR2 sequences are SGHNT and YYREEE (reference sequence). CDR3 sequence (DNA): TGTGCCAGCAGCGGGGGACAGGGGACTTACAATGAGCAGTTCTTC. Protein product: CASSGGQGTYNEQFF.

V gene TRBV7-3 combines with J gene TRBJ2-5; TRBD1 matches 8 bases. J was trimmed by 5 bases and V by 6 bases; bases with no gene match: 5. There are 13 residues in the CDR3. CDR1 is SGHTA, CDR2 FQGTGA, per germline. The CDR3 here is CASSATGVETQYF. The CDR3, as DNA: TGTGCCAGCAGTGCGACAGGGGTGGAGACCCAGTACTTC. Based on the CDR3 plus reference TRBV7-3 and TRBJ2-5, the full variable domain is GAGVSQTPSNKVTEKGKYVELRCDPISGHTALYWYRQSLGQGPEFLIYFQGTGAADDSGLPNDRFFAVRPEGSVSTLKIQRTERGDSAVYLCASSATGVETQYFGPGTRLLVL.

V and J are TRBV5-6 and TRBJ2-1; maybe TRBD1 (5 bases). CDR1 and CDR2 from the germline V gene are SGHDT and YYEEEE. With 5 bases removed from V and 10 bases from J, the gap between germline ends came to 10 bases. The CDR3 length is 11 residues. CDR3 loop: CASRSGYEQFF. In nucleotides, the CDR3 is TGTGCCAGCAGATCAGGGTACGAGCAGTTCTTC.

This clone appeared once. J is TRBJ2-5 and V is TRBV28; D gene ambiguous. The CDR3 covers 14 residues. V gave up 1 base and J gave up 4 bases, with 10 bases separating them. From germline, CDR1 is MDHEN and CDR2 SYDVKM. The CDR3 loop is CASSLFRWGETQYF. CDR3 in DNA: TGTGCCAGCAGTTTATTTAGGTGGGGAGAGACCCAGTACTTC.

This CDR3 is CASRARDRGSEETQYF. CDR3 DNA sequence: TGCGCCAGCAGAGCGCGGGACAGGGGGTCAGAAGAGACCCAGTACTTC. The chain combines TRBV10-2 with TRBJ2-5, with 11 bases that match TRBD1. This CDR3 has 16 residues. Germline trimming cut 6 bases from V and 3 bases from J; bases unmatched to any gene: 9. Germline CDR1 and CDR2: WSHSY and SAAADI.

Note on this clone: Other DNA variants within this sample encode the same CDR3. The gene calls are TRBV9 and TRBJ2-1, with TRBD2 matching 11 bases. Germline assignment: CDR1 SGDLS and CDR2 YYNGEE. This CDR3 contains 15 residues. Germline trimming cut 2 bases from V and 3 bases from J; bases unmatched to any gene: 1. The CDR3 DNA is TGTGCCAGCAGCGTTGGACTAGCGGGCTACAATGAGCAGTTCTTC. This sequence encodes CASSVGLAGYNEQFF.

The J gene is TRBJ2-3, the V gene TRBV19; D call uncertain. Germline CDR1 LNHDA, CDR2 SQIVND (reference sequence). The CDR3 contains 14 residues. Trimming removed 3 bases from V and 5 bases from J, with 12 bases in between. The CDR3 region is CASSITQVGDTQYF. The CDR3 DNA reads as TGTGCCAGTAGTATCACCCAGGTTGGAGATACGCAGTATTTT.

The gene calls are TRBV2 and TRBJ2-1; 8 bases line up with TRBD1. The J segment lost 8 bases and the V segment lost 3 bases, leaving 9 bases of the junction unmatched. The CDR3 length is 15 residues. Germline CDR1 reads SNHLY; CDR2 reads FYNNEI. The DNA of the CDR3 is TGTGCCAGCAGTGATAGAGCAGGGGGCAGGTATGAGCAGTTCTTC. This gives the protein CASSDRAGGRYEQFF.

Written as DNA, the CDR3 is TGTGCCAGCAGTCCTAGAACGGGACAGGGGGTTTACTATGGCTACACCTTC. Its translation: CASSPRTGQGVYYGYTF. The chain combines TRBV28 with TRBJ1-2; 11 nucleotides match TRBD1. The CDR3 sequence is 17 residues long. Losses at the gene ends were 5 bases for V and 3 bases for J; bases not matched to a gene: 11. Germline V gene sequence: CDR1 MDHEN, CDR2 SYDVKM.

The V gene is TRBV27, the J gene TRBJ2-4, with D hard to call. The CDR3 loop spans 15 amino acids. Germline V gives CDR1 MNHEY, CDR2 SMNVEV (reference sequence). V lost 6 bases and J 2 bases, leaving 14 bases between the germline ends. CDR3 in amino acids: CASSRHVGPKNIQYF. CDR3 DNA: TGTGCCAGCAGCCGACACGTGGGTCCCAAAAACATTCAGTACTTC.

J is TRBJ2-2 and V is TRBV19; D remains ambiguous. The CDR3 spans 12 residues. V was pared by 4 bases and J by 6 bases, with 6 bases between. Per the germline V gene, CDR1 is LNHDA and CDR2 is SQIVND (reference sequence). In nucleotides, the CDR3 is TGTGCCAGTAGTAGGTTCGCCGGGGAGCTGTTTTTT. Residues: CASSRFAGELFF.